The entry that follows covers one T cell receptor (beta chain) sequence. Its cognate antigen is unknown. Profiling relied on immunoSEQ multiplex PCR, and the TCRdb table lists in-frame clones only, not all of them. The table lists some 450,000 clones, 90% of them singletons, with under 4.5% in the top ten. V lost 6 bases, J lost 2 bases, and 3 bases stayed unmatched. Germline CDR1 and CDR2: MNHEY and SVGAGI. The CDR3 contains 15 residues. This sample stems from a study of Ad26.COV2.S vaccination and SARS-CoV-2 variants. Background on the study: Donor got 5x10^10 or 1x10^11 viral particles of Ad26.COV2.S. Study-level points and caveats: Substantial breadth in spike-specific CD8+ and CD4+ T cell responses was reportedly seen after vaccination.

Stated treatment: approximately 18 received Ad26.COV2.S at low or high dose, single or two shots; 5 received placebo; per-sample allocation not given. Collection of the samples took place on day 63 after the first injection of vaccine or placebo. An Ad26 vector was used to express Wuhan-strain SARS-CoV-2 spike as the vaccine. The chain recombines TRBV6-5 with TRBJ2-5; 13 nucleotides line up with TRBD2. The sequence was obtained from a person between 18 and 59 years old who received the Ad26.COV2.S COVID-19 vaccine or a placebo. The source was peripheral blood, collected in a trial of Ad26.COV2.S vaccine versus placebo. The CDR3 nucleotides read TGTGCCAGCAGCAGACTAGCGGGAGGTCAAGAGACCCAGTACTTC. This sequence encodes CASSRLAGGQETQYF.